This T cell receptor beta chain was sequenced for a study of response to subunit inactivated influenza vaccine. Note on this clonotype: Its antigen is still unknown.

TCRdb re-called the RT-PCR reads through MiXCR, storing one row per CDR3 protein. The sample holds about 190,000 distinct CDR3 sequences, 13% to 15% seen once. Overall study results and limits: Researchers suggested that each seasonal influenza vaccination recruits few new T cells.

V lost 5 bases and J lost 7, with 12 bases in between. CDR1 is LGHNA and CDR2 is YNFKEQ in the germline V gene. This CDR3 has 13 residues. The source was CD8+ T cells sorted from PBMCs, collected 5 days after vaccination. The chain carries TRBV4-2 and TRBJ1-5; D is undetermined. This receptor was identified in a man aged 50 to 60 who received an inactivated influenza vaccine. This CDR3 reads CASSSWPVQPQHF. The CDR3 nucleotides are TGTGCCAGCAGCTCCTGGCCGGTACAGCCCCAGCATTTT.